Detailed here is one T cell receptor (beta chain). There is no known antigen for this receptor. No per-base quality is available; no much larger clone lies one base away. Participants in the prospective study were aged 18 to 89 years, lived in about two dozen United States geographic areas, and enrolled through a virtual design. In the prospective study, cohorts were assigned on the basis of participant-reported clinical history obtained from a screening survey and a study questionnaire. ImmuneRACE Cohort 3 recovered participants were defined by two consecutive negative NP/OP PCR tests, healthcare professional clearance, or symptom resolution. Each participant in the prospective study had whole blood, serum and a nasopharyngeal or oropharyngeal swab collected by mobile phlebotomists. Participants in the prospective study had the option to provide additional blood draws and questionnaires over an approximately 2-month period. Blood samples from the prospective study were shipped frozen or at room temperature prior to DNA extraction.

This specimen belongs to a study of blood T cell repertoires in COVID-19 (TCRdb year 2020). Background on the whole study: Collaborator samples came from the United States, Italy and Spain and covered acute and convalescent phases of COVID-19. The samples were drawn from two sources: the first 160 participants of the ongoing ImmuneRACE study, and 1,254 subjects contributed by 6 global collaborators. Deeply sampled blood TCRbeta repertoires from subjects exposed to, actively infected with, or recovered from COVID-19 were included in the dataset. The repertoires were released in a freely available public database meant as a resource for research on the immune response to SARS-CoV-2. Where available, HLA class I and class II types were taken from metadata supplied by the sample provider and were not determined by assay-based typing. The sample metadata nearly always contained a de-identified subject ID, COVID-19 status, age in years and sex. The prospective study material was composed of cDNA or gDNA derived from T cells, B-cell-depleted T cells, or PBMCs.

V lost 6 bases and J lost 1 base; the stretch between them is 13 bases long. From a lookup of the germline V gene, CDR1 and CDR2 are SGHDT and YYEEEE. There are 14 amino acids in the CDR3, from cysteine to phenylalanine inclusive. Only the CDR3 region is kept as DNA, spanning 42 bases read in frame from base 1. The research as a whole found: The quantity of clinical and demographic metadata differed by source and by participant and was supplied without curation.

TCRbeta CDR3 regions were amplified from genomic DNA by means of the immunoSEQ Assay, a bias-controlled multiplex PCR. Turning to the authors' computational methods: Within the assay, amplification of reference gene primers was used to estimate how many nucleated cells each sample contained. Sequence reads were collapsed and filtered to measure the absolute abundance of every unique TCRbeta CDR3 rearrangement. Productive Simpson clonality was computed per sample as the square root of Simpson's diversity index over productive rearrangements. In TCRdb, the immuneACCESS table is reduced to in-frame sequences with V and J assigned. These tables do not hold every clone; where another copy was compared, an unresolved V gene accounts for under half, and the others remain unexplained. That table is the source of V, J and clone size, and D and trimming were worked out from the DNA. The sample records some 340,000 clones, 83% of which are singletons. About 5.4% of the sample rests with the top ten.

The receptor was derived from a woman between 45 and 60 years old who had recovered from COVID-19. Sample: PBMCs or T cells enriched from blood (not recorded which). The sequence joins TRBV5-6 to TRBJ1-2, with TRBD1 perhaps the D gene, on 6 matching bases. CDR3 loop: CASTPTGNNYGYTF. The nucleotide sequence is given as TGTGCCAGCACTCCGACAGGCAATAACTATGGCTACACCTTC.